Listed here is a single T cell receptor (beta chain). The data were taken from a study of blood T cell repertoires in COVID-19. Study-level background: Italy, Spain and the United States were the sources of the convalescent and acute COVID-19 samples. Sources were T cells, B-cell-depleted T cells, or PBMCs; the material itself was cDNA or gDNA.

The CDR3 contains 16 residues. From germline, CDR1 is KGHDR and CDR2 SFDVKD. V was trimmed by 4 bases and J by 2 bases, leaving 15 bases between them. Method: immunoSEQ multiplex PCR; TCRdb's copy keeps in-frame clones and lacks some. The sample has 200,000 to 250,000 clones; 75% to 90% are singletons. All enrollees were roughly 18 to 100 years old and from approximately 25 US areas. In the 2 weeks before study entry, exposed participants met a COVID-19 case, which was PCR-confirmed or clinician-diagnosed. Sequencing used PBMCs or T cells enriched from blood (not recorded which). V is TRBV24-1 and J is TRBJ2-3; TRBD1 is a possible D gene (6 bases). The clonotype comes from a woman in her twenties or thirties who had been exposed to COVID-19. CDR3 nucleotides: TGTGCCACCAGTGAGGGCAGGGGCCGAAACACAGATACGCAGTATTTT. This encodes CATSEGRGRNTDTQYF.